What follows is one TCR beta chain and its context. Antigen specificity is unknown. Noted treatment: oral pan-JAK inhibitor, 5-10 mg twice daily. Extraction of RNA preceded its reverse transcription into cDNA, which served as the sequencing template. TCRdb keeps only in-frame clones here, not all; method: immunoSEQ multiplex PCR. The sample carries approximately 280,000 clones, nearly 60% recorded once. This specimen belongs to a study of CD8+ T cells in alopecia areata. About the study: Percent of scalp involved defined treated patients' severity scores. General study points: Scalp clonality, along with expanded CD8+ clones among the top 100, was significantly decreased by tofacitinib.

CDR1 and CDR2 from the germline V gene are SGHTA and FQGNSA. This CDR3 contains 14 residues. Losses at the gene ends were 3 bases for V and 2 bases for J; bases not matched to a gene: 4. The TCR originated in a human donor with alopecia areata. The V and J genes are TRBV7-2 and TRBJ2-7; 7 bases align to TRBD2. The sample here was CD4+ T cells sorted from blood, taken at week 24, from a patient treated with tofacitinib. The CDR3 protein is CASSFSGQAYEQYF. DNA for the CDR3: TGTGCCAGCAGCTTTAGCGGGCAGGCCTACGAGCAGTACTTC.